This section outlines one TCR beta chain sequence together with its context. The antigen is not known. Replicate PCRs run on sorted subsets employed about 220 ng DNA, about 27,000 T cell genomes. Clones were sequenced by immunoSEQ multiplex PCR, and TCRdb holds only the in-frame ones, with some missing. Of fewer than 800,000 clones detected, about 90% appear once; the ten largest clones hold about 24%. The data originate from a study of shared clonotypes between healthy human individuals. Study-level information: The study used three CD4 naive, three CD4 memory, two CD8 naive and one CD8 memory plate per donor. Study observations and caveats: Rarefaction exposed incomplete sorted-subset sequencing despite large depth. An expected dependence of interdonor clonotype sharing on sequencing depth was noted.

The naive CD8 population came from CD45RO-negative cells selected for CCR7, without terminally differentiated effector memory CD45RA+ cells. This CDR3 has 18 amino acids. The V segment lost 3 bases and the J segment 4 bases; nucleotides outside the gene matches: 6. Germline loops: CDR1 SEHNR, CDR2 FQNEAQ (reference sequence). V and J are TRBV7-9 and TRBJ2-1, with 16 bases aligning to TRBD2. The clonotype comes from a man aged 25 to 45 in good health. The sequencing sample was made of naive CD8+ T cells sorted from blood. CDR3 loop: CASSLGLAGGPGYNEQFF. Written as DNA, the CDR3 is TGTGCCAGCAGCTTGGGACTAGCGGGAGGGCCGGGGTACAATGAGCAGTTCTTC.